Below, 24 T cell receptor beta chains from the same sample are listed, as sequenced in a study of response to subunit inactivated influenza vaccine (dated by TCRdb to 2016 to 2018). Library preparation employed RT-PCR. The sequencing machine was an Illumina HiSeq 2500. TCRdb took the public reads, trimmed them with fastp at Q25, ran MiXCR for clone calling and kept in-frame beta chains. Here each entry gathers all rows of one CDR3 protein and keeps the most common genes and DNA. Counted in this sample were roughly 160,000 distinct CDR3 sequences; 9.5% to 12% of them appeared once. The ten largest clones capture about 40% of the sample. The material sequenced was CD8+ T cells sorted from PBMCs, taken less than 30 months after vaccination. The receptors derive from a man aged 45 to 70 who received an inactivated influenza vaccine. Donor details come from another sample of the same person, matched by shared clones.

This clonotype was recorded a few times. J is TRBJ2-2 and V is TRBV5-1; the D gene is possibly TRBD1 (6 bases). V lost 1 base and J 0 bases, leaving 7 bases between the germline ends. In germline, CDR1 is SGHRS, CDR2 YFSETQ. The CDR3 is 15 amino acids. The CDR3 nucleotides are TGCGCCAGCAGCTTGTACAGGGCGAACACCGGGGAGCTGTTTTTT. This codes for CASSLYRANTGELFF.

The chain has TRBV4-2 and TRBJ2-7, with TRBD2 identical over 7 bases. Germline V gene data show CDR1 as LGHNA and CDR2 as YNFKEQ. Trimming took 3 bases from V and 3 from J; bases not matched to a gene: 8. This CDR3 has 15 amino acids. CDR3 in amino acids: CASSHREGPNYEQYF. The DNA for the CDR3 is TGTGCCAGCAGCCATAGGGAGGGGCCCAACTACGAGCAGTACTTC.

This clonotype was observed a handful of times. This chain joins TRBV9 and TRBJ2-2; 7 positions agree with TRBD2. Germline lookup yields CDR1 SGDLS and CDR2 YYNGEE. This CDR3 has 13 amino acids. The V and J ends lost 6 bases and 5 bases, in that order; junction bases with no gene match: 4. CDR3 in amino acids: CASTYGGTGELFF. The CDR3 coding sequence is TGTGCCAGCACCTACGGGGGGACCGGGGAGCTGTTTTTT.

There are a few counts of this clonotype. The V call is TRBV28, the J call TRBJ2-7; no clear D. With 6 bases removed from V and 3 bases from J, the gap between germline ends came to 15 bases. The CDR3 runs 14 residues. The germline gives CDR1 MDHEN, CDR2 SYDVKM. CDR3 in amino acids: CASRPAARHYEQYF. CDR3 DNA sequence: TGTGCCAGCAGGCCCGCCGCGCGGCACTACGAGCAGTACTTC. Based on the CDR3 plus reference TRBV28 and TRBJ2-7, the full variable domain is DVKVTQSSRYLVKRTGEKVFLECVQDMDHENMFWYRQDPGLGLRLIYFSYDVKMKEKGDIPEGYSVSREKKERFSLILESASTNQTSMYLCASRPAARHYEQYFGPGTRLTVT.

This clonotype was observed at least ten times. The chain has TRBV4-3 and TRBJ1-1, with D possibly being TRBD1 (6 bases). Germline values: CDR1 LGHNA, CDR2 YSLEER. Trimming pared 6 bases from V and 8 bases from J, leaving 22 bases between. The CDR3 runs 15 residues. The CDR3 DNA reads as TGCGCCAGCAGATTAAGTCGGGAGCCCGACAGGGAAGCTTTCTTT. It translates to CASRLSREPDREAFF.

The rearrangement joins TRBV3-1 to TRBJ2-1; D possibly corresponds to TRBD2 (6 bases). Germline V lookup: CDR1 LGHDT, CDR2 YNNKEL (reference sequence). This CDR3 contains 14 residues. V lost 1 base to trimming and J lost 2 bases, with 6 bases between them. The CDR3 loop reads CASSQASAYNEQFF. CDR3 sequence (DNA): TGTGCCAGCAGCCAAGCTAGCGCCTACAATGAGCAGTTCTTC.

The J gene is TRBJ1-2, the V gene TRBV12-3 or TRBV12-4; no reliable D call. V lost 3 bases, J lost 13 bases, and 12 bases lay in between. This CDR3 region has 11 residues. The CDR3 loop reads CASSFNMDCTF. The CDR3 nucleotides are TGTGCCAGCAGTTTTAATATGGATTGCACCTTC.

This chain connects TRBV21-1 to TRBJ1-6; whether TRBD1, the table's D call, matches the DNA was not checked. TRBV21-1 is annotated as a pseudogene. There are 14 residues in the CDR3. The CDR3 region is CARPQGTYNSPLHF. The DNA of the CDR3 is TGTGCCCGTCCTCAGGGGACCTATAATTCACCCCTCCACTTT.

This clonotype was recorded many times. This chain uses TRBV7-9 with TRBJ1-2; D not certain. CDR3 length: 15 residues. The V and J ends lost 5 bases and 4 bases respectively, with 17 bases between them. Germline V gives CDR1 SEHNR, CDR2 FQNEAQ (reference sequence). CDR3 sequence (DNA): TGTGCCAGCAGCCCAACGATGACTGGTAGCTATGGCTACACCTTC. This encodes CASSPTMTGSYGYTF.

This clonotype was seen once. This chain joins TRBV9 and TRBJ2-7; tentative D call: TRBD1 (5 bases). CDR1 is SGDLS and CDR2 is YYNGEE in the germline V gene. The V and J ends lost 4 bases and 6 bases respectively, with 23 bases between them. This CDR3 has 16 amino acids. In nucleotides, the CDR3 is TGTGCCAGCAGCTTAACGGACCGTACCCTAGGGGTCGAGCAGTACTTC. Translating it yields CASSLTDRTLGVEQYF.

Comment on this clonotype: The conserved phenylalanine or tryptophan normally closing the CDR3 is absent here, so this likely arose from a read error. The rearrangement uses TRBV7-9 and TRBJ2-7; TRBD1 aligns across 7 bases. V shed 5 bases, J shed 5 bases, and the junction held 6 bases outside the gene matches. The CDR3 runs to 13 residues. Germline loops: CDR1 SEHNR, CDR2 FQNEAQ (reference sequence). Here the CDR3 reads CASSRTGVNEQYI. CDR3 DNA sequence: TGTGCCAGCAGCCGCACAGGGGTGAACGAGCAGTACATC.

This clonotype was found a few times. The junction shows a germline mismatch at one end, possibly a read error. The V call is TRBV4-2, the J call TRBJ2-7; 12 bases align to TRBD1. The CDR3 covers 15 residues. CDR1 and CDR2 (germline): LGHNA, YNFKEQ. The CDR3 sequence is CASSQGDRGRGEQYF. In DNA form, the CDR3 reads TGTGCCAGCAGTCAAGGGGACAGGGGGCGAGGGGAGCAGTACTTC.

V and J are TRBV7-3 and TRBJ2-3; tentatively, D is TRBD2 (6 bases). V was trimmed by 4 bases and J by 0 bases, leaving 14 bases between them. The CDR3 covers 16 residues. Germline-derived CDR1 and CDR2 are SGHTA and FQGTGA. This CDR3 is CASSSHPAGSTDTQYF. In nucleotides, the CDR3 is TGTGCCAGCAGCTCCCATCCAGCGGGTAGCACAGATACGCAGTATTTT.

This clonotype has only a few counts. The V call is TRBV6-2 or TRBV6-3, the J call TRBJ2-1; 7 bases map to TRBD1. The germline gives CDR1 MNHEY, CDR2 SVGEGT. With 7 bases clipped from V and 0 bases from J, the junction kept 9 bases outside the gene matches. This CDR3 has 16 amino acids. CDR3 sequence reads: CASKLYRGSSYNEQFF. CDR3 sequence (DNA): TGTGCCAGCAAGCTATACAGGGGAAGCTCCTACAATGAGCAGTTCTTC.

This clonotype was detected only a few times. This chain uses TRBV7-2 with TRBJ2-1; D gene uncertain. The CDR3 loop spans 15 amino acids. Germline values: CDR1 SGHTA, CDR2 FQGNSA. V gave up 5 bases and J gave up 4 bases, with 15 bases separating them. The CDR3, as DNA: TGTGCCAGCAGCCCCCCGGTCGGCGTTTACAATGAGCAGTTCTTC. It encodes CASSPPVGVYNEQFF.

This clonotype was found a few times. V gene TRBV6-2 or TRBV6-3 combines with J gene TRBJ2-7, with 7 bases matching TRBD2. Unmatched junction bases numbered 7, after V lost 2 bases and J lost 3 bases. The CDR3 runs to 15 residues. The germline gives CDR1 MNHEY, CDR2 SVGEGT. In DNA form, the CDR3 reads TGTGCCAGCAGTTACGGGCTAGCGGATAACTACGAGCAGTACTTC. Translated: CASSYGLADNYEQYF.

V gene TRBV11-2 combines with J gene TRBJ2-3; 14 bases agree with TRBD2. In germline, CDR1 is SGHAT, CDR2 FQNNGV. Trimming at V came to 4 bases and at J to 4 bases, leaving 13 bases not matched to a gene. The CDR3 consists of 19 residues. For the CDR3, the DNA is TGTGCCAGCAGCTCGCCTGGGACTAGCGGGGGTACTGCACCAGATACGCAGTATTTT. This sequence encodes CASSSPGTSGGTAPDTQYF.

The V and J genes are TRBV5-1 and TRBJ2-6; D unresolved. Trimming took off 0 bases at V and 6 bases at J, with 10 bases between the two ends. CDR1 and CDR2 (germline): SGHRS, YFSETQ. The CDR3 is 15 residues long. The CDR3, as DNA: TGCGCCAGCAGCTTGGCAAGTGTTGAGGCCAACGTCCTGACTTTC. It yields the protein CASSLASVEANVLTF.

The V call is TRBV5-6, the J call TRBJ1-4, with TRBD1 identical over 9 bases. Germline CDR1 is SGHDT and CDR2 is YYEEEE. The junction had 16 bases not matched to a gene; V was cut back by 5 bases and J by 8 bases. The CDR3 consists of 17 residues. Here the CDR3 reads CASSPGTGFDTREKLFF. The CDR3 DNA is TGTGCCAGCAGTCCCGGGACAGGGTTTGACACTCGGGAAAAACTGTTTTTT.

This clonotype showed up just a few times. This chain joins TRBV2 and TRBJ1-4; D remains unclear. Trimming left V 6 bases short and J 4 bases short, with 15 bases between. CDR1 and CDR2 from the germline V gene are SNHLY and FYNNEI. The CDR3 extends over 15 amino acids. This CDR3 is CASSGQWAINEKLFF. CDR3 bases: TGTGCCAGCAGCGGTCAATGGGCCATTAATGAAAAACTGTTTTTT.

This rearrangement joins TRBV4-3 to TRBJ2-1; 10 positions agree with TRBD2. The CDR3 sequence is 19 residues long. The germline V gene has CDR1 LGHNA and CDR2 YSLEER. J lost 2 bases, V lost 0 bases, and 10 bases had no gene match. CDR3 protein: CASSQEPSGRVSPYNEQFF. As DNA, the CDR3 is TGCGCCAGCAGCCAAGAGCCTAGCGGGAGAGTTTCCCCCTACAATGAGCAGTTCTTC.

The chain has TRBV29-1 and TRBJ2-3; TRBD2 matches at 7 bases. The CDR3 totals 15 residues. Trimming took 5 bases from V and 4 from J; bases not matched to a gene: 12. In germline, CDR1 is SQVTM, CDR2 ANQGSEA. The CDR3 nucleotides are TGCAGCGTTCGTGGGGGGGGAGGGCTCTCAGATACGCAGTATTTT. This codes for CSVRGGGGLSDTQYF.

V and J are TRBV5-5 and TRBJ2-7; the D gene is possibly TRBD1 (6 bases). Germline loops: CDR1 SGHKS, CDR2 YYEKEE (reference sequence). The CDR3 loop spans 14 amino acids. V was trimmed by 4 bases and J by 0 bases, leaving 11 bases between them. The CDR3 protein is CASSPRGGSYEQYF. For the CDR3, the DNA is TGTGCCAGCAGCCCCCGAGGGGGCTCCTACGAGCAGTACTTC.

This clonotype showed up just a few times. V gene TRBV4-2 combines with J gene TRBJ2-3; 9 bases are shared with TRBD2. Unmatched junction bases numbered 16, after V lost 0 bases and J lost 0 bases. The CDR3 contains 21 residues. Germline CDR1 and CDR2: LGHNA and YNFKEQ. The CDR3 region has the DNA TGTGCCAGCAGCCAAGATTCGCTGCTAGCGGGATATGGAGGTAGCACAGATACGCAGTATTTT. Its translation: CASSQDSLLAGYGGSTDTQYF.